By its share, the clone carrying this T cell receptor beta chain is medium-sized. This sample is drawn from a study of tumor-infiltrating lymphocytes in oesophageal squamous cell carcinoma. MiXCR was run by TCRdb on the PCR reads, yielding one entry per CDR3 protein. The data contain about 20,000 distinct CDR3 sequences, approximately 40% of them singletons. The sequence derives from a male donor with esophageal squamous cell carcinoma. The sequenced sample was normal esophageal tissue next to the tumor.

The CDR3 DNA reads as TGTGCCAGCAGGGTGGGGACCTTGAACACTGAAGCTTTCTTT. Amino acid sequence: CASRVGTLNTEAFF. This rearrangement joins TRBV7-8 to TRBJ1-1; weak D call: TRBD1 (5 bases). The CDR3 sequence is 14 residues long. The germline V and J ends were trimmed by 6 bases and 0 bases, with 11 bases remaining between them. CDR1 and CDR2 (germline): SGHVS, FQNEAQ.